The source of this T cell receptor (beta chain) is a study of cytomegalovirus exposure and HLA in healthy donors. PCR was performed using 60 Vbeta and 13 Jbeta primers. Produced via immunoSEQ multiplex PCR; TCRdb's table is partial and in-frame only. The sample has 100,000 to 150,000 clones; around four fifths are singletons. The CDR3 has 14 amino acids. Germline CDR1 MNHEY, CDR2 SMNVEV (reference sequence). Trimming pared 0 bases from V and 4 bases from J, leaving 9 bases between. This clone showed up just once. Sequenced input: PBMCs. The chain has TRBV27 and TRBJ2-5; perhaps TRBD2 as D (5 bases). This clonotype originated in a female donor in good health and CMV-seronegative. The CDR3 nucleotides read TGTGCCAGCAGTTTATCGCGGGTAGCAGAGACCCAGTACTTC. Amino acids: CASSLSRVAETQYF.